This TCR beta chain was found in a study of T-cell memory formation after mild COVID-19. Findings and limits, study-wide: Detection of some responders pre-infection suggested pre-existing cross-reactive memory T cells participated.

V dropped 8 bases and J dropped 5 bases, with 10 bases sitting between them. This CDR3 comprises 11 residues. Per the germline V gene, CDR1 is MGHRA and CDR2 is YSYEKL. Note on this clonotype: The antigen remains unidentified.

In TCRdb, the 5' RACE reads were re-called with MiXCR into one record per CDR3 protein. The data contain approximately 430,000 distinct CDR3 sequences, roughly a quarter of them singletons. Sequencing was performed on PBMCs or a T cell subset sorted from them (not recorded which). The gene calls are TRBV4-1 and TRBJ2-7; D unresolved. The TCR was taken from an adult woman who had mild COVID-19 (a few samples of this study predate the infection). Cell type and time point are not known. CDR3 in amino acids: CASSEYNEQYF. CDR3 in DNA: TGCGCCAGCTCGGAGTACAACGAGCAGTACTTC.